The 5 T cell receptor beta chains below come from one sample, sequenced in a study of beta chain features in type 1 diabetes (dated by TCRdb to between 2018 and 2020). To prepare the library, the immunoSEQ multiplex PCR assay was applied. The entire amount of isolated RNA was reverse transcribed using the High Capacity cDNA Reverse Transcription Kit, so the sequenced TCRB transcripts were expressed ones. Drawn from immuneACCESS, this table holds only the in-frame rearrangements with V and J called that TCRdb kept. Clones are partly lost; checked studies trace under half to an unresolved V gene and leave the rest unexplained. The sample profile shows about 620,000 clones; about 14% of them were found once. The ten largest clones add up to roughly 0.098% of the sample. The sequenced sample consisted of naive CD4+ T cells from blood. The cell subset or site tag for this specimen amounts to: true naive CD4+ T cells. All receptors come from a man younger than 35 in good health.

The V and J genes are TRBV9 and TRBJ2-7; possible D gene TRBD1, 6 bases. V lost 4 bases and J lost 4, with 18 bases in between. Looked up from germline, CDR1 is SGDLS and CDR2 is YYNGEE. This CDR3 is built from 15 residues. The CDR3 nucleotides are TGTGCCAGCAGCCCCCCCACAGGGCCTCCTTACGAGCAGTACTTC. Translated, it gives CASSPPTGPPYEQYF. Full variable domain (outside the CDR3, taken from reference TRBV9 and TRBJ2-7): DSGVTQTPKHLITATGQRVTLRCSPRSGDLSVYWYQQSLDQGLQFLIQYYNGEERAKGNILERFSAQQFPDLHSELNLSSLELGDSALYFCASSPPTGPPYEQYFGPGTRLTVT.

This clone was observed a handful of times. The CDR3 bases are TGTGCCACCTTGGCAACAGGGGGAATCGCAGATACGCAGTATTTT. Its translation is CATLATGGIADTQYF. The chain employs TRBV10-3 and TRBJ2-3; TRBD1 matches at 8 bases. The trim removed 10 bases at V and 4 bases at J, leaving 13 bases unmatched. The CDR3 contains 15 residues. Germline V CDR1 and CDR2: ENHRY, SYGVKD.

The chain uses TRBV4-1 and TRBJ2-2; the match to TRBD2 covers 8 bases. The CDR3 covers 15 residues. The J segment lost 6 bases and the V segment lost 3 bases, leaving 6 bases of the junction unmatched. Germline V gene data show CDR1 as MGHRA and CDR2 as YSYEKL. As DNA, the CDR3 is TGCGCCAGCAGCCACCCCGGGGGGGCCGCCGGGGAGCTGTTTTTT. Translating gives CASSHPGGAAGELFF.

The CDR3 is CASSLGQSPLWQYF. The CDR3 coding sequence is TGTGCCAGCTCACTGGGACAGAGTCCTTTATGGCAGTACTTC. This chain connects TRBV18 to TRBJ2-7; TRBD1 matches at 7 bases. CDR3 length: 14 amino acids. V was pared by 4 bases and J by 9 bases, with 12 bases of the junction left unmatched. Germline-derived CDR1 and CDR2 are KGHSH and LQKENI.

A few counts support this clone. The V and J genes are TRBV4-3 and TRBJ1-1; 9 nucleotides agree with TRBD1. V was pared by 3 bases and J by 1 base, with 9 bases of the junction left unmatched. The length of the CDR3 is 17 residues. Per germline, CDR1 LGHNA and CDR2 YSLEER. The CDR3 sequence: CASSHQLQGAGNTEAFF. The CDR3 DNA is TGCGCCAGCAGCCACCAACTACAGGGGGCGGGGAACACTGAAGCTTTCTTT.